The 5 T cell receptor beta chains below were found in one sample sequenced in a study of prognosis after radiotherapy for stage I lung cancer (dated by TCRdb to the early 2020s). The data were produced on an Illumina HiSeq 3000. Two rounds of multiplex PCR were performed to amplify the TCR beta CDR3 region from genomic DNA. In the first PCR round, primers specific to each TRBV and TRBJ gene were used, and the primer sequences were filed in Chinese patent CN105087789A. The public reads were quality trimmed at Q25 with fastp and then assembled into clones with MiXCR by TCRdb, keeping productive beta chains. Rows matching on CDR3 protein sequence are summarized as one entry with the most common DNA and genes. Within this sample are around 30,000 distinct CDR3 sequences, with around 30% of them counted one time only. The ten top clones hold around 27% of the sample. Sample: PBMCs, taken before or after stereotactic body radiation therapy (not recorded which). These receptors were obtained from a donor over 45 with non-small cell lung cancer.

Ten or more counts support this clonotype. The genes are TRBV7-2 and TRBJ2-6; D may match TRBD1 or TRBD2 (5 bases each). The CDR3 has 16 residues. Germline values: CDR1 SGHTA, CDR2 FQGNSA. Trimming shortened V by 4 bases and J by 0 bases, and 10 bases separated the two germline ends. This CDR3 reads CASSSGRFSGANVLTF. The DNA of the CDR3 is TGTGCCAGCAGCTCGGGACGGTTCTCTGGGGCCAACGTCCTGACTTTC.

The chain couples TRBV5-6 to TRBJ2-1; TRBD2 aligns across 7 bases. The CDR3 spans 11 residues. The junction had 3 bases not matched to a gene; V was cut back by 5 bases and J by 10 bases. Per the germline V gene, CDR1 is SGHDT and CDR2 is YYEEEE. CDR3 sequence: CASSYGGEQFF. For the CDR3, the DNA is TGTGCCAGCAGTTACGGGGGGGAGCAGTTCTTC.

The table lists this clonotype with many counts. The genes are TRBV20-1 and TRBJ2-2; no reliable D call. CDR3 length: 14 amino acids. The germline V gene has CDR1 DFQATT and CDR2 SNEGSKA (reference sequence). V lost 3 bases and J lost 1, with 9 bases in between. The DNA for the CDR3 is TGCAGTGCTAGGGAGCCCATGAACACCGGGGAGCTGTTTTTT. Protein: CSAREPMNTGELFF.

This clonotype came up many times. The genes are TRBV28 and TRBJ1-2; possibly TRBD1 for D (5 bases). V lost 4 bases and J lost 7, with 16 bases in between. CDR1 is MDHEN and CDR2 is SYDVKM in the germline V gene. This CDR3 is built from 14 residues. The CDR3 is CASSWGGGRTGYTF. In DNA, the CDR3 is TGTGCCAGCAGTTGGGGCGGGGGGAGAACTGGCTACACCTTC.

This clonotype was observed a few times. This sequence may be a read error, since a much larger clone differs from it by one base. The rearrangement links TRBV12-3 or TRBV12-4 to TRBJ1-1, with 8 bases matching TRBD1. J gave up 12 bases and V 5 bases, and 8 bases lay outside the gene matches. The CDR3 covers 12 residues. CDR3 protein: CASSLNRGKSFF. The CDR3, as DNA: TGTGCCAGCAGTCTTAACAGGGGGAAGTCTTTCTTT.